One TCR beta chain is described in this entry. CDR1 LNHDA and CDR2 SQIVND come from the germline V gene (reference sequence). With 0 bases clipped from V and 4 bases from J, the junction kept 13 bases outside the gene matches. The CDR3 is 19 amino acids. The sample originates from a study of chemoradiotherapy in HPV16-positive cancers. Only in-frame clones appear in the TCRdb table, and some are missing; sequencing was by immunoSEQ multiplex PCR. The sample includes about 15,000 clones, about four fifths of them seen just once. The origin of this receptor is a human donor with HPV-associated anogenital cancer. This specimen was collected from a patient who underwent chemoradiotherapy. V usage is TRBV19 and J usage is TRBJ2-2; 8 bases are a match to TRBD2. The CDR3 bases are TGTGCCAGTAGTATAGATCGAGTTAGCGGGGTATTTAGCACCGGGGAGCTGTTTTTT. Encoded protein: CASSIDRVSGVFSTGELFF.